This TCR beta chain is from a study of brain T cells in children with intractable seizures. Findings and caveats of the study: Clones missing pre-surgery may reflect undersampling of that blood sample. Each case's top public CDR3 resembled known HCMV, EBV or influenza A CDR3s.

The method was immunoSEQ multiplex PCR; TCRdb's version includes in-frame clones alone and lacks a portion of them. The data hold about 3,600 clones, with approximately 72% observed a single time. The sequenced cases were selected for having the highest brain T cell transcript signatures. Pre-surgery treatment included at least one anti-epileptic drug. The CDR3 spans 15 residues. Trimming removed 2 bases at V and 7 bases at J, with 15 bases between. The germline V gene has CDR1 MDHEN and CDR2 SYDVKM. Worth noting for this clone: Antigen specificity is unknown.

Specimen: resected brain tissue, collected at surgery. The chain is built from TRBV28 and TRBJ2-1, with D possibly TRBD2 on 7 matching bases. This sequence originates from a girl aged 2 to 9 with Rasmussen encephalitis and intractable seizures. Here the CDR3 reads CASSLIGGQANEQFF. For the CDR3, the DNA is TGTGCCAGCAGTTTAATCGGGGGGCAAGCAAATGAGCAGTTCTTC. The complete variable domain, with remaining parts taken from reference TRBV28 and TRBJ2-1, reads DVKVTQSSRYLVKRTGEKVFLECVQDMDHENMFWYRQDPGLGLRLIYFSYDVKMKEKGDIPEGYSVSREKKERFSLILESASTNQTSMYLCASSLIGGQANEQFFGPGTRLTVL.